Listed below are T cell receptor beta chains from one sample, sequenced in a study of T cell responses to AZD1222 COVID-19 vaccine. TCRdb's table, derived via immunoSEQ multiplex PCR, lists solely in-frame clones and lacks some. The sample yields about 93,000 clones, around 87% seen once. This sample comprised peripheral blood, obtained 28 days after the second AZD1222 dose. Receptor source: an adult who received the AZD1222 COVID-19 vaccine. Both conserved end residues are part of each CDR3. Fields, in order: clone size, J gene, V gene, D gene, CDR3 DNA, CDR3 protein. D genes are given only for firm matches. Clone size is given for some rows only: seen once, a few or many times, or a class if the clone is expanded.

>-|TRBJ1-1|TRBV11-1|-
TGTGCCAGCAGCCCTCATAAAACATACCCGAACACTGAAGCTTTCTTT
CASSPHKTYPNTEAFF
>-|TRBJ2-3|TRBV7-3|-
TGTGCCAGCAGCTTAAGCCTAGGTGCAGATACGCAGTATTTT
CASSLSLGADTQYF
>-|TRBJ2-7|TRBV2|-
TGTGCCAGCAGTGACGTACAGATCCCCTCCGAGCAGTACTTC
CASSDVQIPSEQYF
>-|TRBJ2-3|TRBV19|TRBD1
TGTGCCAGTAGTTCGGGACAGGGTTACACAGATACGCAGTATTTT
CASSSGQGYTDTQYF
>-|TRBJ1-1|TRBV5-1|-
TGCGCCAGCAGCTTCGGGGGGCGCAACACTGAAGCTTTCTTT
CASSFGGRNTEAFF
>-|TRBJ1-1|TRBV7-6|TRBD1
TGTGCCAGCAGCTGGGGACAGGGACTCGACACTGAAGCTTTCTTT
CASSWGQGLDTEAFF
>-|TRBJ2-5|TRBV6-2/TRBV6-3|-
TGTGCCAGCAGTTACTCACGCGGGGCCACCGGGGGGACCCAGTACTTC
CASSYSRGATGGTQYF
>once|TRBJ2-7|TRBV4-1|TRBD1
TGCGCCAGCAGCCAAGAAAGTCAGGGGGCCGACGAGCAGTACTTC
CASSQESQGADEQYF
>-|TRBJ1-6|TRBV5-1|-
TGCGCCAGCAGCTTGGCCCCAGAGACTAATTCACCCCTCCACTTT
CASSLAPETNSPLHF
>-|TRBJ2-5|TRBV7-3|-
TGTGCCAGCACCGGACGAAGCCAAGAGACCCAGTACTTC
CASTGRSQETQYF
>-|TRBJ1-4|TRBV7-8|TRBD1
TGTGCCAGCAGCTTGAGGACAGGTTGGGAAAAACTGTTTTTT
CASSLRTGWEKLFF
>-|TRBJ1-1|TRBV6-2/TRBV6-3|-
TGTGCCAGCAGTTCTTACGGGAACACTGAAGCTTTCTTT
CASSSYGNTEAFF
>once|TRBJ1-5|TRBV18|-
TGTGCCAGCTCACCGATAGAAGATCAGCCCCAGCATTTT
CASSPIEDQPQHF
>-|TRBJ1-2|TRBV6-5|-
TGTGCCAGCAGTACCTACAGGGCCCCTAACTATGGCTACACCTTC
CASSTYRAPNYGYTF